The clone carrying this TCR beta chain was picked up many times. Its antigen is currently unknown. These data come from a study of T cells in Graves' hyperthyroidism and ophthalmopathy. Lactation, pregnancy, other autoimmune disease or uncontrolled infection led to exclusion of patients. Study-wide points: Ophthalmopathy and stable hyperthyroidism were told apart by a 13 V-J model. Blood also carried most thyroid clonotypes expanded above 0.001.

Amplification targeted TCR beta CDR3 regions from RNA transcripts. First-round RT-PCR targeting the TCR CDR3 was performed with the HTBI primer set. TCRdb re-analysed the multiplex PCR reads in MiXCR, keeping a single row per CDR3 protein. Here the sample spans hundreds of thousands of distinct CDR3 sequences, around 14% being singletons. Germline V gene sequence: CDR1 MGHRA, CDR2 YSYEKL. Trimming pared 4 bases from V and 0 bases from J, leaving 17 bases between. The CDR3 contains 17 residues. This sequence was found in a woman aged 18-29 years with Graves' hyperthyroidism. The source material was blood. The chain uses TRBV4-1 and TRBJ2-3, with a tentative D call TRBD1 (6 bases). The CDR3 bases are TGCGCCAGCAGCCCAGGTGGGGCAGGGGTTAGCACAGATACGCAGTATTTT. Translated: CASSPGGAGVSTDTQYF.